The 23 T cell receptor beta chains listed next were all sequenced from one sample in a study of blood T cell repertoires in COVID-19. Measured with immunoSEQ multiplex PCR; TCRdb has only the in-frame clones, and not every one. The sample lists fewer than 250,000 clones, under 90% occurring once. The source material was PBMCs or T cells enriched from blood (not recorded which). The receptor source for this set is a woman between 50 and 59 years old with acute COVID-19.

The chain joins TRBV9 to TRBJ2-1; a weak D match, TRBD2 (5 bases). V was trimmed by 0 bases and J by 6 bases, leaving 16 bases between them. The CDR3 loop spans 16 amino acids. CDR1 is SGDLS, CDR2 YYNGEE, per germline. DNA of the CDR3: TGTGCCAGCAGCGTAGATTGGGCGGGTCCCTCCAATGAGCAGTTCTTC. Translation gives CASSVDWAGPSNEQFF.

The rearrangement links TRBV21-1 to TRBJ2-7; no check of the table's D call, TRBD2, against the DNA was made. TRBV21-1 is a pseudogene locus. The CDR3 has 14 amino acids. The CDR3 DNA follows: TGTGCCAGCAGCAAACGTAGAGGGCGCTACGAGCAGTACTTC. Translating gives CASSKRRGRYEQYF.

This clone was detected many times. The CDR3 coding sequence is TGTGCCAGCAGTGAGTTTACAGGCAACTATGGCTACACCTTC. The encoded protein is CASSEFTGNYGYTF. The J gene is TRBJ1-2, the V gene TRBV2; D possibly corresponds to TRBD1 (5 bases). The CDR3 loop spans 14 amino acids. Trimming stripped 3 bases from V and 2 bases from J, with 10 bases between. Germline loops: CDR1 SNHLY, CDR2 FYNNEI. The entire variable domain, with the rest obtained from reference TRBV2 and TRBJ1-2, is as follows: EPEVTQTPSHQVTQMGQEVILRCVPISNHLYFYWYRQILGQKVEFLVSFYNNEISEKSEIFDDQFSVERPDGSNFTLKIRSTKLEDSAMYFCASSEFTGNYGYTFGSGTRLTVV.

The J gene is TRBJ2-3, the V gene TRBV29-1, with D possibly being TRBD1 (6 bases). The germline V and J ends were trimmed by 4 bases and 4 bases, with 9 bases remaining between them. Germline V CDR1 and CDR2: SQVTM, ANQGSEA. This CDR3 is built from 12 residues. CDR3 region: CSVAAGADTQYF. In nucleotides, the CDR3 is TGCAGCGTTGCCGCAGGGGCAGATACGCAGTATTTT.

The gene calls are TRBV7-2 and TRBJ2-6; D remains ambiguous. Trimming cost V 5 bases and J 2 bases, with 13 bases left between them. Looked up from germline, CDR1 is SGHTA and CDR2 is FQGNSA. The CDR3 is made up of 16 amino acids. CDR3 bases: TGTGCCAGCAGCGGAGCAGCGTTCGCTGGGGCCAACGTCCTGACTTTC. Its translation: CASSGAAFAGANVLTF. Combining the CDR3 with reference TRBV7-2 and TRBJ2-6 gives the whole variable domain GAGVSQSPSNKVTEKGKDVELRCDPISGHTALYWYRQSLGQGLEFLIYFQGNSAPDKSGLPSDRFSAERTGGSVSTLTIQRTQQEDSAVYLCASSGAAFAGANVLTFGAGSRLTVL.

This chain connects TRBV6-2 or TRBV6-3 to TRBJ1-2; 7 bases align to TRBD1. The ends lost 5 bases at V and 5 bases at J; junction bases unmatched: 8. CDR1 is MNHEY, CDR2 SVGEGT, per germline. The CDR3 has 14 amino acids. This chain's CDR3 is CASSDRQGWYGYTF. The CDR3 DNA reads as TGTGCCAGCAGTGACCGACAGGGATGGTATGGCTACACCTTC.

As DNA, the CDR3 is TGTGCCAGTAGTACCACCTCCTTGAGACAGGGCTCTGGAAACACCATATATTTT. Protein: CASSTTSLRQGSGNTIYF. The V and J genes are TRBV19 and TRBJ1-3; TRBD1 matches 7 bases. The CDR3 has 18 amino acids. CDR1 is LNHDA, CDR2 SQIVND, per germline (reference sequence). V was pared by 4 bases and J by 0 bases, with 12 bases of the junction left unmatched.

The chain couples TRBV19 to TRBJ2-7; 9 bases line up with TRBD1. J was trimmed by 4 bases and V by 8 bases; bases with no gene match: 9. This CDR3 contains 14 residues. Germline assignment: CDR1 LNHDA and CDR2 SQIVND (reference sequence). The chain's CDR3 is CASRPGQGVYEQYF. CDR3 DNA: TGTGCCAGTCGGCCGGGACAGGGAGTATACGAGCAGTACTTC. Filled out from reference TRBV19 and TRBJ2-7, the complete variable domain reads DGGITQSPKYLFRKEGQNVTLSCEQNLNHDAMYWYRQDPGQGLRLIYYSQIVNDFQKGDIAEGYSVSREKKESFPLTVTSAQKNPTAFYLCASRPGQGVYEQYFGPGTRLTVT.

The rearrangement links TRBV5-8 to TRBJ1-4, with TRBD1 matching over 8 bases. Per the germline V gene, CDR1 is SGHTS and CDR2 is YDEGEE. The V and J ends lost 0 bases and 8 bases, in that order; junction bases with no gene match: 9. CDR3 length: 16 residues. The CDR3 DNA reads as TGTGCCAGCAGCTTGGCGCAGGGACAGGCGCGCGAAAAACTGTTTTTT. This gives the protein CASSLAQGQAREKLFF.

The CDR3 region is CASSGGEFKNTDTQYF. CDR3 coding DNA: TGTGCCAGCAGTGGGGGGGAGTTCAAGAACACAGATACGCAGTATTTT. J is TRBJ2-3 and V is TRBV2, with D tentatively TRBD2 (6 bases). The germline V gene encodes CDR1 SNHLY and CDR2 FYNNEI. Trimming took off 4 bases at V and 2 bases at J, with 16 bases between the two ends. This CDR3 contains 16 residues.

This chain uses TRBV28 with TRBJ1-4, with D possibly TRBD1 on 5 matching bases. Germline V gene data show CDR1 as MDHEN and CDR2 as SYDVKM. This CDR3 is 14 amino acids long. V shed 4 bases and J shed 7 bases, with 13 bases lying between them. The CDR3 bases are TGTGCCAGCAGTTCCCCTGGGGGGGGTGAAAAACTGTTTTTT. Translated, it gives CASSSPGGGEKLFF.

The V gene is TRBV27, the J gene TRBJ2-3; TRBD1 might be the D (7 bases). This CDR3 comprises 15 residues. Between the trimmed V and J ends, which lost 3 bases and 2 bases, there was a span of 12 bases. Germline CDR1 reads MNHEY; CDR2 reads SMNVEV (reference sequence). The CDR3 here is CASSLSRGVTDTQYF. The CDR3 DNA reads as TGTGCCAGCAGTTTGAGCAGGGGGGTCACAGATACGCAGTATTTT.

The chain combines TRBV7-2 with TRBJ1-1, with 7 bases matching TRBD1. This CDR3 spans 16 amino acids. The J segment lost 0 bases and the V segment lost 5 bases, leaving 9 bases of the junction unmatched. Germline loops: CDR1 SGHTA, CDR2 FQGNSA. The CDR3 sequence: CASSPQTGAVNTEAFF. CDR3 sequence (DNA): TGTGCCAGCAGCCCACAAACAGGGGCAGTGAACACTGAAGCTTTCTTT.

This clone was recorded only once. CDR3 coding DNA: TGCGCCAGCAGCTTGACAAACTATGGCTACACCTTC. As protein: CASSLTNYGYTF. V usage is TRBV5-1 and J usage is TRBJ1-2; no clear D. The CDR3 runs to 12 residues. Germline V gives CDR1 SGHRS, CDR2 YFSETQ. V was cut by 1 base and J by 2 bases, with 3 bases left in between.

The chain has TRBV4-3 and TRBJ2-1; D is perhaps TRBD1 (6 bases). CDR3 length: 14 residues. V lost 1 base, J lost 10 bases, and 14 bases lay in between. CDR1 is LGHNA, CDR2 YSLEER, per germline. This chain's CDR3 is CASSQVGGTYEQFF. The CDR3 DNA reads TGCGCCAGCAGCCAAGTAGGGGGAACATACGAGCAGTTCTTC.

This chain joins TRBV18 and TRBJ2-7, with D perhaps TRBD2 (6 bases). This CDR3 is 14 amino acids long. The ends were cut back, 0 bases at V and 5 bases at J, with 11 bases in the middle. The V gene's germline CDR1 is KGHSH and CDR2 LQKENI. CDR3 sequence (DNA): TGTGCCAGCTCACCACCCGTCGGCGGGGACGAGCAGTACTTC. It translates to CASSPPVGGDEQYF.

CDR3 protein: CAISFSGGANNEQFF. CDR3 bases: TGTGCCATCAGCTTTAGCGGGGGGGCGAACAATGAGCAGTTCTTC. The V and J genes are TRBV10-3 and TRBJ2-1, with 11 bases aligning to TRBD2. The V gene's germline CDR1 is ENHRY and CDR2 SYGVKD. With V trimmed by 6 bases and J by 5 bases, 6 bases remained unmatched. This CDR3 contains 15 residues.

This clone came up a few times. The chain joins TRBV28 to TRBJ2-7, with 7 positions matching TRBD2. Germline loops: CDR1 MDHEN, CDR2 SYDVKM. This CDR3 is 22 amino acids long. With V trimmed by 2 bases and J by 0 bases, 25 bases remained unmatched. CDR3: CASSLGRGGSVRTRGYSYEQYF. CDR3 coding DNA: TGTGCCAGCAGTTTAGGAAGGGGCGGGAGCGTTCGGACTCGTGGTTACTCCTACGAGCAGTACTTC.

This chain uses TRBV4-3 with TRBJ1-2, with TRBD1 matching 9 bases. Germline values: CDR1 LGHNA, CDR2 YSLEER. CDR3 length: 15 residues. The J segment lost 2 bases and the V segment lost 8 bases, leaving 9 bases of the junction unmatched. The CDR3 reads CASSLGQGYNYGYTF. The CDR3 DNA reads TGCGCCAGCTCCCTGGGACAGGGCTACAACTATGGCTACACCTTC.

The rearrangement links TRBV5-1 to TRBJ1-2; 7 bases fit TRBD1. CDR1 and CDR2 (germline): SGHRS, YFSETQ. The CDR3 sequence is 16 residues long. J lost 3 bases, V lost 4 bases, and 12 bases had no gene match. CDR3 loop: CASSGAQGTVDYGYTF. CDR3 nucleotide sequence: TGCGCCAGCAGCGGGGCTCAGGGGACAGTTGACTATGGCTACACCTTC.

The V gene is TRBV19, the J gene TRBJ1-2; TRBD1 matches at 7 bases. Germline CDR1 is LNHDA and CDR2 is SQIVND (reference sequence). This CDR3 is built from 14 residues. The V segment lost 4 bases and the J segment 8 bases; nucleotides outside the gene matches: 10. CDR3: CASSSSSTGAGYTF. The CDR3 nucleotides read TGTGCCAGTAGTAGTTCCTCTACAGGGGCCGGCTACACCTTC.

Comments on this clone: One end of the junction does not line up with germline, which may come from a read error. This chain connects TRBV5-1 to TRBJ2-3, with D hard to call. The CDR3 is 14 amino acids. Germline CDR1 SGHRS, CDR2 YFSETQ. CDR3 coding DNA: TGCGCCAGCAGCCTTTTGACTTCACCCCAAGTAGGATCGTTT. Translating it yields CASSLLTSPQVGSF.

The chain has TRBV13 and TRBJ2-3; 7 bases fit TRBD2. Trimming cost V 8 bases and J 1 base; bases outside gene matches: 9. The CDR3 totals 15 residues. Germline V gene data show CDR1 as PRHDT and CDR2 as FYEKMQ (reference sequence). This CDR3 reads CASHAGLAGTDTQYF. The CDR3 DNA is TGTGCCAGCCATGCGGGGCTAGCGGGCACAGATACGCAGTATTTT. Looking up the rest from reference TRBV13 and TRBJ2-3 gives the full variable domain: AAGVIQSPRHLIKEKRETATLKCYPIPRHDTVYWYQQGPGQDPQFLISFYEKMQSDKGSIPDRFSAQQFSDYHSELNMSSLELGDSALYFCASHAGLAGTDTQYFGPGTRLTVL.